This T cell receptor (beta chain) came from a study of cytomegalovirus exposure and HLA in healthy donors. This clone was observed a handful of times. Trimming removed 5 bases from V and 5 bases from J; junction bases left unmatched: 9. The CDR3 has 16 residues. Germline CDR1 is SGHRS and CDR2 is YFSETQ. Primers: 60 Vbeta forward and 13 Jbeta reverse. The table came from immunoSEQ multiplex PCR; TCRdb's copy has only in-frame clones and leaves some out. Among about 150,000 clones listed, roughly 68% were seen once. What was sequenced was PBMCs. The V call is TRBV5-1, the J call TRBJ1-4, with TRBD1 identical over 10 bases. The receptor comes from a man between 60 and 75 years old in good health and CMV-seronegative. CDR3 sequence (DNA): TGCGCCAGCAGTAAGACAGGGGGCAATGTGAATGAAAAACTGTTTTTT. Protein: CASSKTGGNVNEKLFF.